These 22 T cell receptor beta chains came from one sample sequenced in a study of post-analysis software for immune sequencing data. General observations from the study: Controls showed lower frequencies than patients for several TRBV segments, and TRBV5-6, TRBV5-1 and TRBV20-1 were among these.

Prepared TCR beta cDNA libraries contained unique molecular identifiers. In TCRdb, the PCR reads were re-called with MiXCR into one record per CDR3 protein. The table has about half a million distinct CDR3 sequences, around 36% seen once. Their antigen targets remain unknown. The specimen sequenced was blood. These TCRs come from a girl aged 2-17 years with multiple sclerosis.

This clonotype was recorded a few times. The J gene is TRBJ1-1, the V gene TRBV28; D gene unclear. Germline V gene data show CDR1 as MDHEN and CDR2 as SYDVKM. Trimming removed 3 bases from V and 7 bases from J, with 9 bases in between. CDR3 length: 12 residues. In nucleotides, the CDR3 is TGTGCCAGCAGTTTCGGCAGGCGTGAAGCTTTCTTT. This translates into CASSFGRREAFF.

This clonotype was recorded a few times. The genes are TRBV7-3 and TRBJ2-5, with no clear D. There are 15 residues in the CDR3. Germline V gene lookup returns CDR1 SGHTA and CDR2 FQGTGA. The germline V and J ends were trimmed by 5 bases and 1 base, with 14 bases remaining between them. The CDR3 region is CASSPQRSRQETQYF. CDR3 bases: TGTGCCAGCAGCCCCCAGCGCTCCCGCCAAGAGACCCAGTACTTC.

This clonotype was seen only a few times. The chain uses TRBV6-6 and TRBJ1-5; perhaps TRBD1 as D (6 bases). The germline V gene encodes CDR1 MNHNY and CDR2 SVGAGI (reference sequence). This CDR3 region has 16 residues. V was trimmed by 6 bases and J by 5 bases, leaving 20 bases between them. CDR3 in amino acids: CASRATWSGDHQPQHF. In DNA form, the CDR3 reads TGTGCCAGCAGGGCCACTTGGTCAGGGGATCATCAGCCCCAGCATTTT.

In DNA form, the CDR3 reads TGTGCCAGCAGACGCCCGATGAGGACCGAGGACTATGGCTACACCTTC. This codes for CASRRPMRTEDYGYTF. V usage is TRBV6-2 or TRBV6-3 and J usage is TRBJ1-2; D call uncertain. Trimming removed 6 bases at V and 3 bases at J, with 20 bases between. CDR3 length equals 16 residues. CDR1 and CDR2 (germline): MNHEY, SVGEGT.

This rearrangement joins TRBV2 to TRBJ1-5; D perhaps matches TRBD1 (5 bases). CDR1 is SNHLY and CDR2 is FYNNEI in the germline V gene. The CDR3 extends over 12 amino acids. V was shortened by 2 bases and J by 10 bases, with 9 bases between the two germline ends. CDR3 DNA sequence: TGTGCCAGCAGTGAATGGGGGGAACCCCAGCATTTT. This gives the protein CASSEWGEPQHF.

The CDR3 spells CASSLGRVSQPQHF. The CDR3, as DNA: TGTGCCAGCAGCTTGGGTAGGGTCAGTCAGCCCCAGCATTTT. The chain employs TRBV5-6 and TRBJ1-5; D is ambiguous. The V end lost 0 bases, the J end lost 6 bases, and 10 bases lay between the germline ends. CDR1 and CDR2 (germline): SGHDT, YYEEEE. The CDR3 length is 14 residues.

The CDR3 DNA follows: TGCGCCAGCAGCTCGTCCAGGGGGGGCTACGAGCAGTACTTC. This gives the protein CASSSSRGGYEQYF. The rearrangement links TRBV4-1 to TRBJ2-7; D may correspond to TRBD1 or TRBD2 (7 bases each). Trimming pared 5 bases from V and 3 bases from J, leaving 14 bases between. Germline assignment: CDR1 MGHRA and CDR2 YSYEKL. This CDR3 spans 14 amino acids.

This chain uses TRBV12-3 or TRBV12-4 with TRBJ1-1; D uncertain. CDR3 length equals 12 residues. The V gene lost 3 bases and the J gene lost 7 bases, with 9 bases spanning the gap. This CDR3 is CASSFNGVEAFF. In DNA, the CDR3 is TGTGCCAGCAGTTTTAACGGGGTTGAAGCTTTCTTT.

This clonotype is a singleton in its sample. As the CDR3 is not closed by the conserved phenylalanine or tryptophan, this likely results from a read error. This chain connects TRBV3-1 to TRBJ1-2; unclear D gene. Germline-derived CDR1 and CDR2 are LGHDT and YNNKEL (reference sequence). The CDR3 totals 14 residues. With 2 bases removed from V and 2 bases from J, the gap between germline ends came to 9 bases. The CDR3 loop is CASSQRVRNYGYTL. CDR3 nucleotides: TGTGCCAGCAGCCAAAGAGTTAGGAACTATGGCTACACCTTG.

This rearrangement joins TRBV20-1 to TRBJ2-3; 11 bases line up with TRBD2. Germline trimming cut 0 bases from V and 2 bases from J; bases unmatched to any gene: 10. In germline, CDR1 is DFQATT, CDR2 SNEGSKA (reference sequence). CDR3 size: 18 residues. The CDR3 sequence: CSARDQLAGAFLTDTQYF. DNA for the CDR3: TGCAGTGCTAGAGATCAACTAGCGGGGGCCTTTCTCACAGATACGCAGTATTTT.

The rearrangement joins TRBV6-1 to TRBJ2-5; D is unresolved. Trimming removed 2 bases from V and 5 bases from J, with 18 bases in between. CDR1 and CDR2 (germline): MNHNS, SASEGT. CDR3 size: 16 residues. The CDR3 DNA follows: TGTGCCAGCAGTGAAATAGGGATACGCTTCCGGGAGACCCAGTACTTC. Amino acid sequence: CASSEIGIRFRETQYF.

Comments on this clonotype: A read error may account for a junction end that differs from germline. The gene calls are TRBV10-3 and TRBJ2-3; D might be TRBD2 (6 bases). Per the germline V gene, CDR1 is ENHRY and CDR2 is SYGVKD. This CDR3 spans 15 amino acids. The chain's CDR3 is CANSETGLNTDTQYF. CDR3 sequence (DNA): TGTGCCAACAGTGAGACGGGACTCAACACAGATACGCAGTATTTT.

The V call is TRBV18, the J call TRBJ2-5; 9 bases align to TRBD2. The length of the CDR3 is 16 residues. The trim removed 6 bases at V and 4 bases at J, leaving 12 bases unmatched. The germline V gene has CDR1 KGHSH and CDR2 LQKENI. CDR3 sequence: CASSRESASGAETQYF. CDR3 in DNA: TGTGCCAGCTCCCGGGAGTCGGCTAGCGGGGCAGAGACCCAGTACTTC. Full variable domain (rest looked up from reference TRBV18 and TRBJ2-5): NAGVMQNPRHLVRRRGQEARLRCSPMKGHSHVYWYRQLPEEGLKFMVYLQKENIIDESGMPKERFSAEFPKEGPSILRIQQVVRGDSAAYFCASSRESASGAETQYFGPGTRLLVL.

The CDR3 sequence: CASSLTGDSNQPQHF. CDR3 DNA sequence: TGTGCCAGCAGCTTAACAGGGGATAGCAATCAGCCCCAGCATTTT. The rearrangement joins TRBV7-9 to TRBJ1-5, with 7 bases lining up with TRBD1. V shed 2 bases and J 0 bases; nucleotides not matched to a gene: 1. The germline V gene has CDR1 SEHNR and CDR2 FQNEAQ (reference sequence). This CDR3 region has 15 residues.

CDR3 residues: CASSVGLGRSQETQYF. Written as DNA, the CDR3 is TGTGCCAGCAGCGTGGGTCTCGGACGTTCCCAAGAGACCCAGTACTTC. The chain uses TRBV9 and TRBJ2-5; D is ambiguous. The germline V gene has CDR1 SGDLS and CDR2 YYNGEE. Deletions cut 2 bases from V and 1 base from J, with 15 bases between. The CDR3 sequence is 16 residues long.

The J gene is TRBJ2-7, the V gene TRBV6-2 or TRBV6-3; TRBD2 is a possible D gene (6 bases). CDR3 length: 15 residues. The V gene lost 5 bases and the J gene lost 4 bases, with 18 bases spanning the gap. The germline gives CDR1 MNHEY, CDR2 SVGEGT. CDR3 bases: TGTGCCAGCAGTCCAACGGGACTCCCTTTTTACGAGCAGTACTTC. Amino acid sequence: CASSPTGLPFYEQYF.

The chain uses TRBV4-1 and TRBJ2-2; 11 bases fit TRBD1. V was clipped by 0 bases and J by 7 bases; unmatched bases: 4. This CDR3 region has 16 residues. CDR1 is MGHRA, CDR2 YSYEKL, per germline. CDR3 loop: CASSQEGTGGDGELFF. The DNA of the CDR3 is TGCGCCAGCAGCCAAGAGGGGACAGGGGGGGACGGGGAGCTGTTTTTT.

The rearrangement uses TRBV21-1 and TRBJ2-6; TRBD1 is taken as the D call from the table, unchecked against the DNA. TRBV21-1 is an annotated pseudogene. This CDR3 is 15 amino acids long. The DNA of the CDR3 is TGTGCCAGCAGCAGGGGGGCCCCTGGGGCCAACGTCCTGACTTTC. Its protein product is CASSRGAPGANVLTF.

J is TRBJ2-3 and V is TRBV7-9, with TRBD2 matching 8 bases. The CDR3 contains 14 residues. V gave up 0 bases and J gave up 10 bases; unmatched junction bases: 6. The germline CDR1 and CDR2 sequences are SEHNR and FQNEAQ (reference sequence). CDR3 region: CASSLAGSGAAQYF. The CDR3 bases are TGTGCCAGCAGCTTAGCGGGTAGCGGGGCGGCGCAGTATTTT.

Only a few counts were recorded for this clonotype. V and J are TRBV6-5 and TRBJ2-5, with TRBD1 identical over 7 bases. Near its end, the DNA agrees better with TRBJ2-7, so the J call may be wrong. The germline CDR1 and CDR2 sequences are MNHEY and SVGAGI. The length of the CDR3 is 14 residues. CDR3 nucleotide sequence: TGTGCCAGCAGTACCGCGACAGGGAACTACGAGCAGTACTTC. Its translation: CASSTATGNYEQYF.

The genes are TRBV12-3 or TRBV12-4 and TRBJ2-5; a possible D gene is TRBD2 (7 bases). V gave up 5 bases and J gave up 4 bases, with 17 bases separating them. This CDR3 spans 15 amino acids. The CDR3 bases are TGTGCCAGCAGTACAGGGAGGGGGATAGGAGAGACCCAGTACTTC. Translating gives CASSTGRGIGETQYF.

The chain has TRBV20-1 and TRBJ1-1, with TRBD1 identical over 9 bases. The junction had 14 bases not matched to a gene; V was cut back by 5 bases and J by 4 bases. Per germline, CDR1 DFQATT and CDR2 SNEGSKA (reference sequence). The CDR3 loop spans 16 amino acids. CDR3: CSAQSRDRARGTEAFF. CDR3 nucleotide sequence: TGCAGTGCTCAGTCCCGGGACAGGGCCCGGGGCACTGAAGCTTTCTTT.